A single sample gave rise to the 7 T cell receptor beta chains below, sequenced in a study of untreated major depressive disorder. Data came from immunoSEQ multiplex PCR; TCRdb stores just in-frame clones and leaves some out. The profile shows 21,000 or so clones, about 90% of them singletons. Sequenced: CD4+ T cells from PBMCs. The receptors were gathered from a woman aged 25-40 years in good health.

The chain couples TRBV20-1 to TRBJ1-1, with TRBD1 matching 7 bases. The V gene end was trimmed by 5 bases and the J gene end by 3 bases; junction bases not matched to a gene: 0. The CDR3 is 11 residues long. Per germline, CDR1 DFQATT and CDR2 SNEGSKA (reference sequence). The CDR3 bases are TGCAGTGCTGACAGGGACACTGAAGCTTTCTTT. Translated: CSADRDTEAFF.

The chain couples TRBV6-6 to TRBJ2-1; D is undetermined. Per the germline V gene, CDR1 is MNHNY and CDR2 is SVGAGI (reference sequence). Trimming stripped 3 bases from V and 1 base from J, with 7 bases between. CDR3 length: 14 residues. Here the CDR3 reads CASSYQRSYNEQFF. DNA for the CDR3: TGTGCCAGCAGTTATCAGAGATCCTACAATGAGCAGTTCTTC.

The chain couples TRBV28 to TRBJ1-2; 10 positions agree with TRBD1. This CDR3 is 14 amino acids long. The germline V gene encodes CDR1 MDHEN and CDR2 SYDVKM. Germline trimming cut 6 bases from V and 5 bases from J; bases unmatched to any gene: 6. The chain's CDR3 is CASRRQGAGYGYTF. The CDR3 bases are TGTGCCAGCAGGAGACAGGGGGCAGGGTATGGCTACACCTTC.

The V call is TRBV20-1, the J call TRBJ1-1; maybe TRBD1 (5 bases). V dropped 8 bases and J dropped 1 base, with 8 bases sitting between them. Germline V gene data show CDR1 as DFQATT and CDR2 as SNEGSKA (reference sequence). This CDR3 has 11 amino acids. DNA for the CDR3: TGCAGTCCGACAGAGAACACTGAAGCTTTCTTT. Translating gives CSPTENTEAFF.

The V and J genes are TRBV6-4 and TRBJ2-3, with 9 bases fitting TRBD1. V lost 2 bases, J lost 0 bases, and 15 bases stayed unmatched. CDR1 is MRHNA, CDR2 SNTAGT, per germline. The CDR3 is 20 amino acids. CDR3: CASSDPPGQGGTHSTDTQYF. The CDR3 DNA follows: TGTGCCAGCAGTGACCCTCCGGGACAGGGAGGAACCCATAGCACAGATACGCAGTATTTT.

This clone was detected only once. The gene calls are TRBV28 and TRBJ2-7; no clear D gene. The ends were cut back, 6 bases at V and 7 bases at J, with 16 bases in the middle. The CDR3 length is 13 residues. Per the germline V gene, CDR1 is MDHEN and CDR2 is SYDVKM. CDR3 loop: CASRPTTVREQYF. DNA for the CDR3: TGTGCCAGCAGGCCTACCACTGTGCGTGAGCAGTACTTC.

V gene TRBV15 combines with J gene TRBJ2-7, with D possibly being TRBD2 (5 bases). The V gene's germline CDR1 is LNHNV and CDR2 YYDKDF (reference sequence). Trimming stripped 1 base from V and 1 base from J, with 8 bases between. This CDR3 spans 14 amino acids. The CDR3 spells CATSRAGSSYEQYF. CDR3 nucleotide sequence: TGTGCCACCAGCAGAGCGGGGTCATCCTACGAGCAGTACTTC.